The clone carrying this T cell receptor (beta chain) was observed a few times. The ends were cut back, 11 bases at V and 0 bases at J, with 10 bases in the middle. This CDR3 region has 12 residues. Germline CDR1 is MNHEY and CDR2 is SVGAGI. The data belong to a study of T-cell reconstitution after alpha-beta-depleted transplantation in children. Unique molecular identifiers were used in preparing the TCRbeta library. TCRdb reanalysed the PCR reads using MiXCR and keeps one entry per CDR3 protein. The sample holds roughly 570,000 distinct CDR3 sequences, about a quarter seen once. The sample here was PBMCs, taken before TCRalphabeta/CD19-depleted stem cell transplant. This TCR came from a boy under three years old with Wiskott-Aldrich syndrome, due to receive a stem cell transplant. The chain is built from TRBV6-5 and TRBJ1-1, with D possibly matching TRBD1 (6 bases). The CDR3 DNA is TGTGCCTGCCAGGGGATGAACACTGAAGCTTTCTTT. This encodes CACQGMNTEAFF.